This T cell receptor beta chain was observed in a study of T cell clonotyping in hematopoietic cell transplantation. About the research overall: Pretransplant recipient samples were taken after cytoreduction. Whole-study results and caveats: After transplant, recipient diversity fell while pathologically expanded clonotypes grew through day 180.

As regards this clone: The antigen remains undetermined.

Trimming cost V 7 bases and J 0 bases, with 28 bases left between them. Germline lookup yields CDR1 MNHEY and CDR2 SMNVEV (reference sequence). CDR3 length: 21 amino acids. Measured with immunoSEQ multiplex PCR; TCRdb has only the in-frame clones, and not every one. The sample has 15,000 to 20,000 clones, more than 70% seen once. Indicated time point: recipient sample about 28 days before transplant, after cytoreduction. The sequenced sample was peripheral blood mononuclear cells, obtained before stem cell transplant. This clonotype was sampled from a man in his fifties with acute myeloid leukemia. Some clones in this sample may be carry-over from other donors' samples. The J gene is TRBJ1-6, the V gene TRBV27; perhaps TRBD1 as D (5 bases). The CDR3 DNA reads as TGTGCCAGCACCCGGGTACCCGAGTACGGGGGGTACAGCTCCTATAATTCACCCCTCCACTTT. Translated, it gives CASTRVPEYGGYSSYNSPLHF.